This TCR beta chain came from a study of shared clonotypes between healthy human individuals. An even split of each subset's genomic DNA across several immunoSEQ plates was performed. Libraries were prepared by immunoSEQ multiplex PCR; TCRdb keeps only in-frame clonotypes and omits some of them. This table holds 950,000 to 1,100,000 clones, around 74% found once. CD4+ cells were split into CD45RA+ naive and CD45RA-negative memory subsets. V was pared by 4 bases and J by 6 bases, with 5 bases between. CDR3 length: 11 amino acids. Germline loops: CDR1 MNHEY, CDR2 SVGAGI. The sample comprised memory CD4+ T cells sorted from blood. Subset indicated: CD45RA-negative fraction. The chain recombines TRBV6-5 with TRBJ2-3; D call uncertain. This receptor was taken from a man younger than 35 in good health. CDR3 DNA: TGTGCCAGCAGTTTATCGGATACGCAGTATTTT. It translates to CASSLSDTQYF.